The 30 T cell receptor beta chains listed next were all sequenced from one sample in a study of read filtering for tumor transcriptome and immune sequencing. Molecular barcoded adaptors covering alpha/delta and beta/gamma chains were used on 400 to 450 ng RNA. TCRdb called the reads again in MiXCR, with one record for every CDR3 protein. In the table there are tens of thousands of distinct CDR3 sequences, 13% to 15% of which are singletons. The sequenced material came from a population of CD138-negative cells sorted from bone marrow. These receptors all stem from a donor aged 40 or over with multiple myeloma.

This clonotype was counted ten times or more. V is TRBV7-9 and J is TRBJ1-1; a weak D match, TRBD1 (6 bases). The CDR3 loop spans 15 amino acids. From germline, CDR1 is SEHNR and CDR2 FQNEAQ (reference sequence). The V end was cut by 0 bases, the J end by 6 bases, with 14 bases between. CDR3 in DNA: TGTGCCAGCAGCTTAGCGAGAGGGGGGGCGTCTGAAGCTTTCTTT. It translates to CASSLARGGASEAFF.

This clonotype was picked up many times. The CDR3 is CASSRGSGGALQETQYF. For the CDR3, the DNA is TGTGCCAGCAGCAGAGGTTCCGGGGGGGCCCTTCAAGAGACCCAGTACTTC. This chain connects TRBV7-3 to TRBJ2-5; 8 bases are a match to TRBD2. V shed 5 bases and J 2 bases; nucleotides not matched to a gene: 13. Germline lookup yields CDR1 SGHTA and CDR2 FQGTGA. The CDR3 length is 17 residues.

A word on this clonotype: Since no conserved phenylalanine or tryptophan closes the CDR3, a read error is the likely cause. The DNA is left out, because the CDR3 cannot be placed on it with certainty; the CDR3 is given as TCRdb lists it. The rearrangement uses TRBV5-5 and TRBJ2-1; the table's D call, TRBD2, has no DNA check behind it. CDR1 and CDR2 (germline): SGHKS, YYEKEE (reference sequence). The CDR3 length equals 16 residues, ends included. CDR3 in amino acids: CASSFPSGRVVGEQVC.

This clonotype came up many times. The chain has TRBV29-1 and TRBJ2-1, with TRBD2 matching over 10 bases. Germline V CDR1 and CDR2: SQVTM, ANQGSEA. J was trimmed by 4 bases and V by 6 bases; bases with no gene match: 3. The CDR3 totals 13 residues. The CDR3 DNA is TGCAGCGTGGCTAGCGGGGGTTACAATGAGCAGTTCTTC. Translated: CSVASGGYNEQFF.

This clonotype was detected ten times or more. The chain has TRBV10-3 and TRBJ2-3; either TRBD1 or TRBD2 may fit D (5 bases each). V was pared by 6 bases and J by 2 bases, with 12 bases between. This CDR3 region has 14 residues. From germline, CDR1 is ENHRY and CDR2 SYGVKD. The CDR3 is CAIRTGTHTDTQYF. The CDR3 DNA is TGTGCCATCAGAACCGGGACCCACACAGATACGCAGTATTTT.

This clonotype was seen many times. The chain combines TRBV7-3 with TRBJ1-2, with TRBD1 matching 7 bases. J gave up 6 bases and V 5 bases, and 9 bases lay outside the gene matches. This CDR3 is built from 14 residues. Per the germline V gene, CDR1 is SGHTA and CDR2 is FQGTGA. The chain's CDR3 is CASSRDSKEDGYTF. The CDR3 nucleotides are TGTGCCAGCAGCAGGGACAGCAAGGAAGATGGCTACACCTTC.

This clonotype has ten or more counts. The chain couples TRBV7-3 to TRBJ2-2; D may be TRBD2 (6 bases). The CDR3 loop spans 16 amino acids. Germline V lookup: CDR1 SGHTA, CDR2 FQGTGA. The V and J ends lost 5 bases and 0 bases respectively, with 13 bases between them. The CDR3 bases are TGTGCCAGCAGCCCCCGGGGGAGGACGAACACCGGGGAGCTGTTTTTT. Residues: CASSPRGRTNTGELFF.

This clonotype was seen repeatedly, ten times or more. CDR3 nucleotides: TGCGCCAGCAGCTTCGGACTGAGGGACTACAATGAGCAGTTCTTC. This encodes CASSFGLRDYNEQFF. V is TRBV5-1 and J is TRBJ2-1, with D perhaps matching TRBD2 (5 bases). Trimming removed 2 bases from V and 3 bases from J, with 12 bases in between. Germline V lookup: CDR1 SGHRS, CDR2 YFSETQ. This CDR3 is 15 amino acids long. The full variable domain, with the rest looked up from reference TRBV5-1 and TRBJ2-1, is KAGVTQTPRYLIKTRGQQVTLSCSPISGHRSVSWYQQTPGQGLQFLFEYFSETQRNKGNFPGRFSGRQFSNSRSEMNVSTLELGDSALYLCASSFGLRDYNEQFFGPGTRLTVL.

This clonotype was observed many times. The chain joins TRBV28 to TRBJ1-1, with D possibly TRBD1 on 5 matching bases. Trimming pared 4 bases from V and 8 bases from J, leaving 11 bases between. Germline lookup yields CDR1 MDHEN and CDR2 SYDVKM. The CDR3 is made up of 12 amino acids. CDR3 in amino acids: CASSSPGREAFF. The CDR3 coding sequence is TGTGCCAGCAGTTCCCCGGGACGGGAAGCTTTCTTT.

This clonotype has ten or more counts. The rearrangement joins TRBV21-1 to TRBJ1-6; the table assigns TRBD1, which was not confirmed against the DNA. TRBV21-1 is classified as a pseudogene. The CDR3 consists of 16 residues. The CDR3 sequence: CASKEGGQGQNSPLHF. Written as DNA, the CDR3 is TGTGCCAGCAAAGAAGGAGGACAGGGCCAGAATTCACCCCTCCACTTT.

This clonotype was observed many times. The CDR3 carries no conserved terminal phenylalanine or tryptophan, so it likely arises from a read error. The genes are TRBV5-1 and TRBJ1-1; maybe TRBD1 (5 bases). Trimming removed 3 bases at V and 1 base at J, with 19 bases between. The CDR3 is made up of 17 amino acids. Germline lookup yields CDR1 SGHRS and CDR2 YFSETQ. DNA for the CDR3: TGCGCCAGCAGCTCCAGACTATTGGGACGATCGAACACTGAAGCTTTCCTT. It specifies CASSSRLLGRSNTEAFL.

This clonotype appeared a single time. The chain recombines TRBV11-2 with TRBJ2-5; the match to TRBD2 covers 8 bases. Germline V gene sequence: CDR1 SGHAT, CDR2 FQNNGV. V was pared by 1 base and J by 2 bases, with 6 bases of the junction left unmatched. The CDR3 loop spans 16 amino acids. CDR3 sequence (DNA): TGTGCCAGCAGCTTAGGGCTTTCTAGCGGGCAAGAGACCCAGTACTTC. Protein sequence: CASSLGLSSGQETQYF.

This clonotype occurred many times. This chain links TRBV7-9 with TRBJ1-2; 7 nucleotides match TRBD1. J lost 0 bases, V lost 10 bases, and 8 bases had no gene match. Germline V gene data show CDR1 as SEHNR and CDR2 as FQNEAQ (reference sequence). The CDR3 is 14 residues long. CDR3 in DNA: TGTGCCACCCCGACAGGGAAGGCTAACTATGGCTACACCTTC. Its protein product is CATPTGKANYGYTF. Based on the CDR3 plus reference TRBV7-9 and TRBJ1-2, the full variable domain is DTGVSQNPRHKITKRGQNVTFRCDPISEHNRLYWYRQTLGQGPEFLTYFQNEAQLEKSRLLSDRFSAERPKGSFSTLEIQRTEQGDSAMYLCATPTGKANYGYTFGSGTRLTVV.

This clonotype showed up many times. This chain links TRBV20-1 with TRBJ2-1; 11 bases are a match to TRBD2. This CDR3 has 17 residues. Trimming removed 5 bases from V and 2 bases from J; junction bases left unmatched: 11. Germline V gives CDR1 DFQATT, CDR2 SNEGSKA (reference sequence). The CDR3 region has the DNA TGCAGTGCTCCCTTAGCGGGGGGGCCTTCTACCTACAATGAGCAGTTCTTC. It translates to CSAPLAGGPSTYNEQFF.

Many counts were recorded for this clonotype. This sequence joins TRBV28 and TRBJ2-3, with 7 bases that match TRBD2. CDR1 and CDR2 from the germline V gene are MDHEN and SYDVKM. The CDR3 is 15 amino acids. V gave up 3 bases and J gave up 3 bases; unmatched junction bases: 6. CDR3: CASSFGGSETDTQYF. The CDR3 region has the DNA TGTGCCAGCAGTTTTGGCGGGAGTGAGACAGATACGCAGTATTTT.

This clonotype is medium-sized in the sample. Here the CDR3 reads CSASEGGHEQFF. CDR3 in DNA: TGCAGTGCTAGTGAAGGGGGCCATGAGCAGTTCTTC. J is TRBJ2-1 and V is TRBV20-1; 7 bases map to TRBD1. CDR1 is DFQATT, CDR2 SNEGSKA, per germline (reference sequence). V trimming: 3 bases; J trimming: 8 bases; junction bases outside the gene matches: 4. The CDR3 has 12 amino acids.

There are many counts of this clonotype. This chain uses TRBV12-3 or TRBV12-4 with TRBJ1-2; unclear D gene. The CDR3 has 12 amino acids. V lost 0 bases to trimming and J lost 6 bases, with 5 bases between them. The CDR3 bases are TGTGCCAGCAGTTTAGCAGGACATGGCTACACCTTC. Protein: CASSLAGHGYTF.

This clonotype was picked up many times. The CDR3 is CASSPRGQGVIYEQYF. The CDR3 coding sequence is TGCGCCAGCAGCCCTCGCGGACAGGGGGTTATCTACGAGCAGTACTTC. V is TRBV4-1 and J is TRBJ2-7; 10 positions agree with TRBD1. The CDR3 loop spans 16 amino acids. Germline CDR1 reads MGHRA; CDR2 reads YSYEKL. J was trimmed by 3 bases and V by 4 bases; bases with no gene match: 9.

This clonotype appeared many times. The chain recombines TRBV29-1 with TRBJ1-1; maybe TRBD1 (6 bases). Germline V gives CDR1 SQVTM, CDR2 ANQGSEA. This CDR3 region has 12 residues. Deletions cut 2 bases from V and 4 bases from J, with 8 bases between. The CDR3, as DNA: TGCAGCGTTGAAAAGGGGGGCACTGAAGCTTTCTTT. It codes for CSVEKGGTEAFF.

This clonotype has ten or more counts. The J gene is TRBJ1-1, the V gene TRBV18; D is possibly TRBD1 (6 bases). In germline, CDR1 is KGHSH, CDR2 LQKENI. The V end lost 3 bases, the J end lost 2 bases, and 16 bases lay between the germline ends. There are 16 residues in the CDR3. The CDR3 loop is CASSPPNRASNTEAFF. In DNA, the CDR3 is TGTGCCAGCTCACCGCCGAACAGGGCTTCCAACACTGAAGCTTTCTTT.

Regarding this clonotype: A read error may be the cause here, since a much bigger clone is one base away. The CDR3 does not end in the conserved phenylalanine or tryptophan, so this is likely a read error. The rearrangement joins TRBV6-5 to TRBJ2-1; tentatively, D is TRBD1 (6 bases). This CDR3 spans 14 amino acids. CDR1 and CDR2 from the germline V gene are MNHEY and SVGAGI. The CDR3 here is CAISYGTLYNEQFL. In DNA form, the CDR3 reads TGTGCCATCAGTTACGGGACACTCTACAATGAGCAGTTCCTC.

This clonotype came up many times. The CDR3 sequence: CSAKATGQGGMPEAFF. CDR3 DNA sequence: TGCAGTGCGAAAGCCACGGGACAGGGGGGAATGCCTGAAGCTTTCTTT. V and J are TRBV20-1 and TRBJ1-1; the match to TRBD1 covers 11 bases. The CDR3 runs 16 residues. Germline V gives CDR1 DFQATT, CDR2 SNEGSKA (reference sequence). V gave up 6 bases and J gave up 6 bases; unmatched junction bases: 15.

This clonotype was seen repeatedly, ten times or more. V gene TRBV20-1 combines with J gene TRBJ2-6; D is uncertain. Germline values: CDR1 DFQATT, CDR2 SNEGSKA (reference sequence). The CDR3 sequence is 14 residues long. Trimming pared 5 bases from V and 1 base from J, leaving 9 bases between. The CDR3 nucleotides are TGCAGTGCTCACGGAGTATCTGGGGCCAACGTCCTGACTTTC. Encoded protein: CSAHGVSGANVLTF.

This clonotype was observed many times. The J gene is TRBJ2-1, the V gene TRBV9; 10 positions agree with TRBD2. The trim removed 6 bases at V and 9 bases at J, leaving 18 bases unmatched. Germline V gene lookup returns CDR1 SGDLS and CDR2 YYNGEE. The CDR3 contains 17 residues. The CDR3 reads CASTPNVRLAGVSEQFF. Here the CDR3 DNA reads TGTGCCAGCACTCCGAATGTCCGGCTAGCGGGAGTTAGTGAGCAGTTCTTC.

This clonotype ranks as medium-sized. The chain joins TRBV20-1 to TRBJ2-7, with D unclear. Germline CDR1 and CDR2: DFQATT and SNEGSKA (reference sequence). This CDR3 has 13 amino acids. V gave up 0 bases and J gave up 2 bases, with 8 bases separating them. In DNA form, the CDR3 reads TGCAGTGCTAGAGATCCAGCGACCTACGAGCAGTACTTC. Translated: CSARDPATYEQYF.

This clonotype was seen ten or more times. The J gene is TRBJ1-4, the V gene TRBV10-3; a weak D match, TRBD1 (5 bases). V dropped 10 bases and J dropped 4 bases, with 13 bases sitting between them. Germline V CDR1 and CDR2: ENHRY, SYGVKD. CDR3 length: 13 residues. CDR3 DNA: TGTGCCACACACCGGGACCTTAATGAAAAACTGTTTTTT. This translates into CATHRDLNEKLFF.

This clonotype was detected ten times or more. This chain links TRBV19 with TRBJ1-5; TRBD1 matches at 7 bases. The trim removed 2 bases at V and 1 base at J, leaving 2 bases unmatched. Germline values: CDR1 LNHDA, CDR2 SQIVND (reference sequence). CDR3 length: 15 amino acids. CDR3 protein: CASSISQGSNQPQHF. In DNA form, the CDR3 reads TGTGCCAGTAGTATATCACAGGGGAGCAATCAGCCCCAGCATTTT.

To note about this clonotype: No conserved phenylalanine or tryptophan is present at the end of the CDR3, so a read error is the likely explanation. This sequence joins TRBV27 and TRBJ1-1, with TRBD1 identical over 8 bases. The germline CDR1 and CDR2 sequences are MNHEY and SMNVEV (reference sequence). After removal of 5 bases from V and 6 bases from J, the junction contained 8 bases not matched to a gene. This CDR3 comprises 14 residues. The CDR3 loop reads CASSRETGVAEAFS. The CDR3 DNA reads TGTGCCAGCAGTCGAGAGACAGGGGTCGCTGAAGCTTTCTCC.

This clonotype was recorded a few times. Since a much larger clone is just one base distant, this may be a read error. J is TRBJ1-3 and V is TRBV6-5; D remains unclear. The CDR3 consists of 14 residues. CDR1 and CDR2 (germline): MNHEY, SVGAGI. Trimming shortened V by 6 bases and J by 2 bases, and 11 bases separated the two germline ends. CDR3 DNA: TGTGCCAGCAGCCCAGACTTCCCTGGAAACACCATATATTTT. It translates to CASSPDFPGNTIYF.

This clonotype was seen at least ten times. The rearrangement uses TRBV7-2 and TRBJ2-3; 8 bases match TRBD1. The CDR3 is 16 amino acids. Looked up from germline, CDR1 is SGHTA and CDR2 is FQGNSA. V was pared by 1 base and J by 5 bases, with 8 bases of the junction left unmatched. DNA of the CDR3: TGTGCCAGCAGCTTAGGTACTGGACAGGGTATAGATACGCAGTATTTT. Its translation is CASSLGTGQGIDTQYF.